This T cell receptor beta chain was sequenced for a study of T cells in Graves' hyperthyroidism and ophthalmopathy. Overall study results and limits: Through a model of 13 V-J features, ophthalmopathy was separated from stable hyperthyroidism. Among thyroid clonotypes expanded above 0.001, most also appeared in blood.

TCR beta CDR3 sequences were amplified from RNA transcripts. HTBI primers were employed in a first-round RT-PCR of the TCR CDR3. Each CDR3 protein is one row after TCRdb ran MiXCR on the multiplex PCR reads. Of 250,000 to 300,000 distinct CDR3 sequences in the sample, 15% to 20% were seen once. A remark on this clonotype: Antigen unknown.

Trimming stripped 0 bases from V and 2 bases from J, with 10 bases between. The CDR3 is 15 residues long. Germline-derived CDR1 and CDR2 are LGHNA and YNFKEQ. The diagnostic basis comprised clinical symptoms, serum thyroxine and TRAb, thyroid ultrasound and orbital computed tomography. 10 ml of fresh peripheral blood supplied the PBMCs. Sequencing input: blood. This chain links TRBV4-2 with TRBJ2-5; the D is unclear. The receptor comes from a woman aged 55-69 years with Graves' ophthalmopathy. CDR3 sequence (DNA): TGTGCCAGCAGCCAAGATACTCGGCAGCAAGAGACCCAGTACTTC. It specifies CASSQDTRQQETQYF.